These T cell receptor beta chains were read from a single sample in a study of T cell repertoires in cytomegalovirus infection. TCRdb reanalysed the reads using MiXCR and keeps one entry per CDR3 protein. The table has fewer than 550,000 distinct CDR3 sequences, approximately 16% seen once. Specimen: CD8+ T cells from PBMCs. The receptor set was obtained from a human donor in good health (CMV status not recorded). Some clones in this sample may be carry-over from other donors' samples. CDR3s include the opening cysteine and the closing phenylalanine or tryptophan. Each record gives: CDR3 length, J gene, D gene, clone size, V gene, CDR3 protein, CDR3 DNA. The D gene is left open where the match is weak. Size is stated for part of the rows, as once, few or many counts, or as a class when the clone is expanded.

cdr3_length: 16; j_call: TRBJ2-5; d_call: TRBD1; clone_size: many; v_call: TRBV7-3; cdr3_aa: CASSSTGVEGQETQYF; cdr3_nt: TGTGCCAGCAGCTCCACAGGGGTTGAGGGACAAGAGACCCAGTACTTC
cdr3_length: 14; j_call: TRBJ2-7; d_call: TRBD1; clone_size: few; v_call: TRBV5-1; cdr3_aa: CASSPTGLTDEQYF; cdr3_nt: TGCGCCAGCAGCCCGACAGGGTTAACGGACGAGCAGTACTTC
cdr3_length: 16; j_call: TRBJ2-7; d_call: .; clone_size: few; v_call: TRBV27; cdr3_aa: CASSLGPPSRAYEQYF; cdr3_nt: TGTGCCAGCAGTTTAGGCCCCCCCAGCCGGGCTTACGAGCAGTACTTC
cdr3_length: 15; j_call: TRBJ1-2; d_call: .; clone_size: few; v_call: TRBV24-1; cdr3_aa: CATSSGQGGLGGYTF; cdr3_nt: TGTGCCACCAGTTCGGGGCAGGGAGGACTCGGAGGCTACACCTTC
cdr3_length: 15; j_call: TRBJ1-6; d_call: TRBD1; clone_size: .; v_call: TRBV30; cdr3_aa: CAWSVRDSYNSPLHF; cdr3_nt: TGTGCCTGGAGTGTACGGGACAGCTATAATTCACCCCTCCACTTT
cdr3_length: 16; j_call: TRBJ1-1; d_call: TRBD1; clone_size: few; v_call: TRBV11-2; cdr3_aa: CASSPYRGTKGTEAFF; cdr3_nt: TGTGCCAGCAGCCCCTACAGGGGCACTAAAGGCACTGAAGCTTTCTTT
cdr3_length: 18; j_call: TRBJ2-3; d_call: .; clone_size: .; v_call: TRBV27; cdr3_aa: CASSPPPGLSHFTDTQYF; cdr3_nt: TGTGCCAGCAGTCCGCCGCCGGGACTTAGCCATTTCACAGATACGCAGTATTTT
cdr3_length: 15; j_call: TRBJ1-4; d_call: .; clone_size: many; v_call: TRBV12-3/TRBV12-4; cdr3_aa: CASTKYRDNHEKLFF; cdr3_nt: TGTGCCAGCACCAAGTACCGGGACAATCACGAAAAACTGTTTTTT
cdr3_length: 16; j_call: TRBJ2-3; d_call: .; clone_size: once; v_call: TRBV9; cdr3_aa: CASSVVGRARTDTQYF; cdr3_nt: TGTGCCAGCAGCGTAGTAGGGCGGGCACGCACAGATACGCAGTATTTT
cdr3_length: 17; j_call: TRBJ2-1; d_call: TRBD2; clone_size: .; v_call: TRBV18; cdr3_aa: CASSPRPREISYNEQFF; cdr3_nt: TGTGCCAGCTCACCCCGGCCGCGGGAGATCTCCTACAATGAGCAGTTCTTC
cdr3_length: 14; j_call: TRBJ2-5; d_call: TRBD2; clone_size: few; v_call: TRBV5-5; cdr3_aa: CASSFGEGQETQYF; cdr3_nt: TGTGCCAGCAGCTTCGGGGAGGGGCAAGAGACCCAGTACTTC
cdr3_length: 14; j_call: TRBJ1-1; d_call: .; clone_size: .; v_call: TRBV4-2; cdr3_aa: CASSQLQGNTEAFF; cdr3_nt: TGTGCCAGCAGCCAACTCCAGGGAAACACTGAAGCTTTCTTT
cdr3_length: 16; j_call: TRBJ1-1; d_call: .; clone_size: few; v_call: TRBV29-1; cdr3_aa: CSVEVPDLSLNTEAFF; cdr3_nt: TGCAGCGTTGAAGTCCCGGACCTATCTTTGAACACTGAAGCTTTCTTT
cdr3_length: 16; j_call: TRBJ2-5; d_call: .; clone_size: many; v_call: TRBV7-8; cdr3_aa: CASSPVIAGQWETQYF; cdr3_nt: TGTGCCAGCAGCCCGGTTATCGCGGGGCAATGGGAGACCCAGTACTTC
cdr3_length: 14; j_call: TRBJ2-7; d_call: .; clone_size: .; v_call: TRBV28; cdr3_aa: CASSLRARGVEQYF; cdr3_nt: TGTGCCAGCAGTTTAAGGGCCAGGGGCGTAGAGCAGTACTTC
cdr3_length: 15; j_call: TRBJ1-6; d_call: TRBD1; clone_size: .; v_call: TRBV9; cdr3_aa: CASSPLDRGDSPLHF; cdr3_nt: TGTGCCAGCAGCCCCCTCGACAGGGGAGATTCACCCCTCCACTTT
cdr3_length: 14; j_call: TRBJ1-5; d_call: TRBD1; clone_size: few; v_call: TRBV19; cdr3_aa: CASSIRQGIWPQHF; cdr3_nt: TGTGCCAGTAGTATAAGACAGGGGATTTGGCCCCAGCATTTT
cdr3_length: 12; j_call: TRBJ2-5; d_call: .; clone_size: many; v_call: TRBV7-8; cdr3_aa: CASKDLQETQYF; cdr3_nt: TGTGCCAGCAAGGACTTACAAGAGACCCAGTACTTC
cdr3_length: 16; j_call: TRBJ2-7; d_call: .; clone_size: .; v_call: TRBV15; cdr3_aa: CATSSPVGTTYSEQYF; cdr3_nt: TGTGCCACCAGCTCCCCAGTGGGGACAACTTATTCTGAGCAGTACTTC
cdr3_length: 15; j_call: TRBJ1-6; d_call: TRBD1; clone_size: .; v_call: TRBV10-2; cdr3_aa: CASTDRVTINSPLHF; cdr3_nt: TGCGCCAGCACGGACAGGGTGACTATTAATTCACCCCTCCACTTT
cdr3_length: 15; j_call: TRBJ1-1; d_call: TRBD1; clone_size: few; v_call: TRBV11-2; cdr3_aa: CASSFWDRENTEAFF; cdr3_nt: TGTGCCAGCAGCTTTTGGGACAGGGAGAACACTGAAGCTTTCTTT